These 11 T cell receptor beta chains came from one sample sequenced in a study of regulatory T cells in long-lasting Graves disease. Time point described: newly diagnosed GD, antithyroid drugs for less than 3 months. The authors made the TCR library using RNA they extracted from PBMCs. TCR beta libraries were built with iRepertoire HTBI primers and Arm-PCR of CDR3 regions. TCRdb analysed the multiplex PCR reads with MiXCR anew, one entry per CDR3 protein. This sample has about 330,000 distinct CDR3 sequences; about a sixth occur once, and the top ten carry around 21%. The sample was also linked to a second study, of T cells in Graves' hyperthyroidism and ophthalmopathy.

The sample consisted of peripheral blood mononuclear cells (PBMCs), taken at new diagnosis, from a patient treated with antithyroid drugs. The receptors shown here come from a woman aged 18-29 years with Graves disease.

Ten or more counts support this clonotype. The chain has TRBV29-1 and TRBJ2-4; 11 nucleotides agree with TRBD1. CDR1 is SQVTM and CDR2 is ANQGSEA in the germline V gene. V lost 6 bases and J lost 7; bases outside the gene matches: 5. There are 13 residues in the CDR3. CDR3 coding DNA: TGCAGCGTGCCTGGACAGGGGGCGAACATTCAGTACTTC. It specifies CSVPGQGANIQYF.

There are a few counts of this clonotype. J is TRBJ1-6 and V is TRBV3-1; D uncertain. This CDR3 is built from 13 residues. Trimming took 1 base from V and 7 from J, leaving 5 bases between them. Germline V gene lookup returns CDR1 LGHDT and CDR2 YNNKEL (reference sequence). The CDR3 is CASSQVPNSPLHF. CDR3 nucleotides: TGTGCCAGCAGCCAAGTTCCGAATTCACCCCTCCACTTT.

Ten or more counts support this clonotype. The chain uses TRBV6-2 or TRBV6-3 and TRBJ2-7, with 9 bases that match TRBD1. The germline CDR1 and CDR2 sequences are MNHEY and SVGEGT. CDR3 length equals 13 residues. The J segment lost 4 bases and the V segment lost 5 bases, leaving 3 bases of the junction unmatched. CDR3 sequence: CASSQDRGYEQYF. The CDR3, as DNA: TGTGCCAGCAGTCAGGACAGGGGATACGAGCAGTACTTC.

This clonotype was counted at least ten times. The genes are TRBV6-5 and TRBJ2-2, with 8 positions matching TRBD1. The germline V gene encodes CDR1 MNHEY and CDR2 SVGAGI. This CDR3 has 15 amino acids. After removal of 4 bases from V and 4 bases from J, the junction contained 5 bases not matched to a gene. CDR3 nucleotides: TGTGCCAGCAGTTTCCGACAGGGGTCCACCGGGGAGCTGTTTTTT. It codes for CASSFRQGSTGELFF.

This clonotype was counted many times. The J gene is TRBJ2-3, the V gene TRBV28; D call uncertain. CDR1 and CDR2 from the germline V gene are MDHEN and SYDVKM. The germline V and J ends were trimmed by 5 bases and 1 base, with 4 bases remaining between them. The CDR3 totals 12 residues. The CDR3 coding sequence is TGTGCCAGCAGTCATCGCACAGATACGCAGTATTTT. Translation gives CASSHRTDTQYF.

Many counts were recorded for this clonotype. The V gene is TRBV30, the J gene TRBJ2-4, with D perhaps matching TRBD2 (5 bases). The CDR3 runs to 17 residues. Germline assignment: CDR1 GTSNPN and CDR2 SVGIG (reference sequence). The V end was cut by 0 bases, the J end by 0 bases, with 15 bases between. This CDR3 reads CAWSVHLASLAKNIQYF. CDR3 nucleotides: TGTGCCTGGAGTGTACATCTAGCCTCCTTAGCCAAAAACATTCAGTACTTC.

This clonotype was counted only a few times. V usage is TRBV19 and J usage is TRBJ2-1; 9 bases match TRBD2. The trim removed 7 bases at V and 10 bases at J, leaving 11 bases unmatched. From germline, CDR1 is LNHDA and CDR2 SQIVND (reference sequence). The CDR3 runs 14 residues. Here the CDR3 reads CASKGVLAGTEQFF. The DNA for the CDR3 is TGTGCCAGTAAGGGTGTCCTAGCGGGAACCGAGCAGTTCTTC.

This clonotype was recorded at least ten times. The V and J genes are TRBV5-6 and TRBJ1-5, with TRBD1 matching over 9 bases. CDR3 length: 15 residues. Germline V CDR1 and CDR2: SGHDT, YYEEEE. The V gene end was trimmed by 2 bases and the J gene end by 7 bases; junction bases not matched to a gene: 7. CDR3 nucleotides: TGTGCCAGCAGCTTTTGGGGACAGGGAGGCCAGCCCCAGCATTTT. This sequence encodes CASSFWGQGGQPQHF.

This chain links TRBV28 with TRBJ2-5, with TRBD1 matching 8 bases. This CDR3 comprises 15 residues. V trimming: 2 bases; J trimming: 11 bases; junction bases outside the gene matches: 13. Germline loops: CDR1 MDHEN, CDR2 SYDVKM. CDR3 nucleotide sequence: TGTGCCAGCAGTTTAGACAGGGGATCCTACAATGAGCAGTACTTC. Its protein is CASSLDRGSYNEQYF.

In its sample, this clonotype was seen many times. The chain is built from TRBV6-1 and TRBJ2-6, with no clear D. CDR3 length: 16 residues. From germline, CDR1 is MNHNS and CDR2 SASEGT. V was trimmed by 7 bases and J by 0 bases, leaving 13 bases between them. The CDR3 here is CASTRVPNSGANVLTF. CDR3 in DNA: TGTGCCAGCACTAGAGTACCCAACTCTGGGGCCAACGTCCTGACTTTC.

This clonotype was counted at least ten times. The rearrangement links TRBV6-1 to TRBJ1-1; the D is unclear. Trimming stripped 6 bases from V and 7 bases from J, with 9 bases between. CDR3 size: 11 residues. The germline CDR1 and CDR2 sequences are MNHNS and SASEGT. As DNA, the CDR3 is TGTGCCAGCAGGAGGGATCGTGAAGCTTTCTTT. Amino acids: CASRRDREAFF.